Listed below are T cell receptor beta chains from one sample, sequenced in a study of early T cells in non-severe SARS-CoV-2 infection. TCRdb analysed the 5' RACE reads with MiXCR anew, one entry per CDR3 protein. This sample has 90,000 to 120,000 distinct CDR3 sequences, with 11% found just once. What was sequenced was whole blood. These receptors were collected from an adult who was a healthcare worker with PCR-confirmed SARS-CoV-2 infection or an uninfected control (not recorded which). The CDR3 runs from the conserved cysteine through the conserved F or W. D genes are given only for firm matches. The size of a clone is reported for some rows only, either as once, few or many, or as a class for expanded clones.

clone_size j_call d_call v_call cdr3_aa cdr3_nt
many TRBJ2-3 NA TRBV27 CASSSWRISTDTQYF TGTGCCAGCAGTTCCTGGCGTATAAGCACAGATACGCAGTATTTT
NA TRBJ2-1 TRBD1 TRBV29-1 CSVDRDRGRDEQFF TGCAGCGTTGATAGGGACAGGGGGCGGGATGAGCAGTTCTTC
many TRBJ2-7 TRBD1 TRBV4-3 CASSFRDRPYEQYF TGCGCCAGCAGCTTCCGGGACAGACCCTACGAGCAGTACTTC
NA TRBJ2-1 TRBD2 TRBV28 CASGSGASGIHEQFF TGTGCCAGCGGGTCGGGGGCTAGCGGGATCCATGAGCAGTTCTTC
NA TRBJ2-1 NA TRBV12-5 CASGSPGGGERNEQFF TGTGCTAGTGGTTCCCCGGGGGGCGGGGAGAGGAATGAGCAGTTCTTC
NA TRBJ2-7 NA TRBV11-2 CASSAGRFSEQYF TGTGCCAGCAGCGCCGGACGGTTCTCCGAGCAGTACTTC
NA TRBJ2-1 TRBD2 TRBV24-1 CATSDYRGRGVF TGTGCCACCAGTGATTATCGCGGGAGGGGGGTCTTC
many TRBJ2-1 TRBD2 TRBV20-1 CSAKMTSGSNEQFF TGCAGTGCCAAAATGACTAGCGGGAGCAATGAGCAGTTCTTC
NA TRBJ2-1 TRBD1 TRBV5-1 CASSSGQGASYNEQFF TGCGCCAGCAGCTCCGGACAGGGGGCATCCTACAATGAGCAGTTCTTC
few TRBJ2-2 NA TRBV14 CASSQASRQRNTGELFF TGTGCCAGCAGCCAAGCATCGAGACAGAGGAACACCGGGGAGCTGTTTTTT
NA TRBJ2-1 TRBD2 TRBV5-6 CASSLGGLAGAINEQFF TGTGCCAGCAGCTTGGGGGGACTAGCGGGAGCCATCAATGAGCAGTTCTTC
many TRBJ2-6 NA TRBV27 CASSFLQASGANVLTF TGTGCCAGCAGTTTTCTTCAGGCTTCTGGGGCCAACGTCCTGACTTTC
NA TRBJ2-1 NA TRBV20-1 CSAREPNNSNEQFF TGCAGTGCTAGAGAGCCGAATAACTCCAATGAGCAGTTCTTC
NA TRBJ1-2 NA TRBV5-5 CASSPFFGQDGGYTF TGTGCCAGCAGCCCATTTTTTGGTCAGGACGGCGGCTACACCTTC
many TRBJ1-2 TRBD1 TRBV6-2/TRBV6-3 CASRTPPGQANYGYTF TGTGCCAGCAGAACCCCCCCGGGACAGGCCAACTATGGCTACACCTTC
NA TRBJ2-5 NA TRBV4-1 CASSQDGARQETQYF TGCGCCAGCAGCCAAGATGGGGCACGCCAAGAGACCCAGTACTTC
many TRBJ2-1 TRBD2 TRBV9 CASSSVASGSGGSYNEQFF TGTGCCAGCAGCTCGGTGGCTAGCGGGAGTGGGGGCTCCTACAATGAGCAGTTCTTC
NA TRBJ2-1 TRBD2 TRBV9 CASSVAGGWNEQFF TGTGCCAGCAGCGTAGCGGGAGGGTGGAATGAGCAGTTCTTC
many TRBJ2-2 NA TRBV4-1 CASSHPSLSVGELFF TGCGCCAGCAGCCATCCGAGCTTGAGTGTCGGGGAGCTGTTTTTT
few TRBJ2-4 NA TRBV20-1 CSMPRLVRGSNIQYF TGCAGTATGCCGCGCCTAGTTCGAGGGTCAAACATTCAGTACTTC
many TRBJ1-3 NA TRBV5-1 CASSRGESGNTIYF TGCGCCAGCAGCCGCGGGGAATCTGGAAACACCATATATTTT
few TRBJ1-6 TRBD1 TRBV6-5 CATTGQIDSPLHF TGTGCCACCACGGGACAGATTGATTCACCCCTCCACTTT
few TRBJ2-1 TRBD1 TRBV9 CASSVEAGTGYNEQFF TGTGCCAGCAGCGTAGAGGCCGGGACAGGGTACAATGAGCAGTTCTTC
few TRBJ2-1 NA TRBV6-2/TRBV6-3 CASSFDAGPNEQFF TGTGCCAGCAGTTTCGACGCGGGACCGAATGAGCAGTTCTTC
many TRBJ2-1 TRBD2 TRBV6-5 CASSRAGVVGNEQFF TGTGCCAGCAGCAGAGCGGGAGTTGTTGGCAATGAGCAGTTCTTC
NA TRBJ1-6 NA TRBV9 CASSPQQGPSPLHF TGTGCCAGCAGCCCTCAACAGGGTCCCTCACCCCTCCACTTT
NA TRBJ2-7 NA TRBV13 CASSLEPVSRGGEQYF TGTGCCAGCAGCTTAGAGCCAGTTTCGCGGGGTGGCGAGCAGTACTTC
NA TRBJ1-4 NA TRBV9 CASSAQSGDEKLFF TGTGCCAGCAGCGCCCAGTCGGGGGATGAAAAACTGTTTTTT
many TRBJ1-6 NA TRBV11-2 CASSSHIADSPLHF TGTGCCAGCAGCTCACACATAGCGGATTCACCCCTCCACTTT
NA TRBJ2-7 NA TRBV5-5 CASSPFSSESRYEQYF TGTGCCAGCAGCCCGTTTTCTAGCGAGAGTCGCTACGAGCAGTACTTC
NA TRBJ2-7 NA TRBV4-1 CASSQVLSASYEQYF TGCGCCAGCAGCCAAGTCCTCAGCGCCTCATACGAGCAGTACTTC
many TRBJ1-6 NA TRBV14 CASSQDSGLHF TGTGCCAGCAGCCAAGACTCGGGACTCCACTTT
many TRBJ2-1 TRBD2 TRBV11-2 CASSPGTSGDNEQFF TGTGCCAGCAGTCCCGGGACTAGCGGAGACAATGAGCAGTTCTTC
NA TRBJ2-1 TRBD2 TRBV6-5 CASGLAGNNEQFF TGTGCCAGCGGGCTAGCGGGGAACAATGAGCAGTTCTTC
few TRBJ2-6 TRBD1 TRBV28 CASSYDRGAPGANVLTF TGTGCCAGCAGTTACGACAGGGGGGCGCCAGGGGCCAACGTCCTGACTTTC
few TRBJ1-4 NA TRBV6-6 CASSSPRVSTNEKLFF TGTGCCAGCAGTTCCCCAAGGGTATCAACTAATGAAAAACTGTTTTTT
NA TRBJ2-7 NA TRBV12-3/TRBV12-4 CASSLLAFGRYEQYF TGTGCCAGCAGCTTACTAGCATTTGGACGCTACGAGCAGTACTTC
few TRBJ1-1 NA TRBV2 CASSERGNTEAFF TGTGCCAGCAGTGAAAGGGGGAACACTGAAGCTTTCTTT
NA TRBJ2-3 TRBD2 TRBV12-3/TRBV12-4 CASSSPPGLATDTQYF TGTGCCAGCAGTTCACCCCCGGGACTAGCAACAGATACGCAGTATTTT
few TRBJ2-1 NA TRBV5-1 CASSLASAYNEQFF TGCGCCAGCAGCTTGGCCTCGGCCTACAATGAGCAGTTCTTC
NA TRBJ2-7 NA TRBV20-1 CSASSLSSYEQYF TGCAGTGCTAGTAGCCTTAGCTCCTACGAGCAGTACTTC
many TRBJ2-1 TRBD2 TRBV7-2 CASSLGAGMGTQQFF TGTGCCAGCAGCTTAGGAGCGGGAATGGGTACCCAGCAGTTCTTC
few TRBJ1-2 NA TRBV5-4 CASSTDGFSYGYTF TGTGCCAGCAGTACGGACGGATTCTCCTATGGCTACACCTTC